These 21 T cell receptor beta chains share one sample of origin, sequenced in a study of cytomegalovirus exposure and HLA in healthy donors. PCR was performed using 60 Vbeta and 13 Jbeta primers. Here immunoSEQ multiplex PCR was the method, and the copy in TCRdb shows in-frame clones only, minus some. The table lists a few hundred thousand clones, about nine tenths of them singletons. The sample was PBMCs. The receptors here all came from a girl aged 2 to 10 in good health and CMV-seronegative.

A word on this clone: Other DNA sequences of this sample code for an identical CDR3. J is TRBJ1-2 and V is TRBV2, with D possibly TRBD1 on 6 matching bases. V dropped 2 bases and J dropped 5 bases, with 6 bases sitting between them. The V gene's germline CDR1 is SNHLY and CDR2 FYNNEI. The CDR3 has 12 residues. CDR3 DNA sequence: TGTGCCAGCAGTGAACAGGGGTATGGCTACACCTTC. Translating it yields CASSEQGYGYTF. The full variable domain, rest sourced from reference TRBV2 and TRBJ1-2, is EPEVTQTPSHQVTQMGQEVILRCVPISNHLYFYWYRQILGQKVEFLVSFYNNEISEKSEIFDDQFSVERPDGSNFTLKIRSTKLEDSAMYFCASSEQGYGYTFGSGTRLTVV.

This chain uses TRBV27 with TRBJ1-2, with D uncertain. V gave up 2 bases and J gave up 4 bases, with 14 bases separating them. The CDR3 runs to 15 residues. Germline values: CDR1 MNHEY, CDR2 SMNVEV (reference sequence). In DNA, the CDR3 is TGTGCCAGCAGTTTAAACTTCGCAGGCACCTATGGCTACACCTTC. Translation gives CASSLNFAGTYGYTF.

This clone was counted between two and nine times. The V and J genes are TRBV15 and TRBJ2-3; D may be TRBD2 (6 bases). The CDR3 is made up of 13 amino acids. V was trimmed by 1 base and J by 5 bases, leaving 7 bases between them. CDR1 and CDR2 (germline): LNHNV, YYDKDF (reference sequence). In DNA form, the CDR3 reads TGTGCCACCAGCAGAGCTAGCGTAGATACGCAGTATTTT. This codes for CATSRASVDTQYF.

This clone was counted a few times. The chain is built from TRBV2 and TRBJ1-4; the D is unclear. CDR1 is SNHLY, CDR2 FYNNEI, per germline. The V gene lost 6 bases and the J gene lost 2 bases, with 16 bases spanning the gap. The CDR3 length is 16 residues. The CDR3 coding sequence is TGTGCCAGCAGACCAAAAAGAGGGTTCACTAATGAAAAACTGTTTTTT. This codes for CASRPKRGFTNEKLFF.

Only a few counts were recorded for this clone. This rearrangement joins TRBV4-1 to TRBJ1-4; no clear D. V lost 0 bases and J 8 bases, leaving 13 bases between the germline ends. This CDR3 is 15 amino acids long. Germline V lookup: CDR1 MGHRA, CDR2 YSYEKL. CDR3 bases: TGCGCCAGCAGCCAAGAGTTGGTTCTGCGGGAAAAACTGTTTTTT. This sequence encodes CASSQELVLREKLFF.

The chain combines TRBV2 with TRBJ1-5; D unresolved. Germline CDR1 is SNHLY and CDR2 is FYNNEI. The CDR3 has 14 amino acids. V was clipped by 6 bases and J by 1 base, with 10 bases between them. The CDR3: CASRLGVSNQPQHF. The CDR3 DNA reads TGTGCCAGCAGGCTCGGGGTAAGCAATCAGCCCCAGCATTTT.

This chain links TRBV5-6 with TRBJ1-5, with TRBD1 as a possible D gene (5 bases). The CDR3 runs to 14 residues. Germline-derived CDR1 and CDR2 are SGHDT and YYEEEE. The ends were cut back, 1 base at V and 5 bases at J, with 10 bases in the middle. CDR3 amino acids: CASSLPGKDQPQHF. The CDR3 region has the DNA TGTGCCAGCAGCTTGCCAGGGAAAGATCAGCCCCAGCATTTT.

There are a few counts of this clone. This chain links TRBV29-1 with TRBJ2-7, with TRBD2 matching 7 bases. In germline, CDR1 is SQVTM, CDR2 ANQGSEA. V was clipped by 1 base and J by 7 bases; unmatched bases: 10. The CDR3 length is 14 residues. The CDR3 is CSVEVPGLGREQYF. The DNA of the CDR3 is TGCAGCGTTGAAGTCCCGGGACTCGGGAGGGAGCAGTACTTC.

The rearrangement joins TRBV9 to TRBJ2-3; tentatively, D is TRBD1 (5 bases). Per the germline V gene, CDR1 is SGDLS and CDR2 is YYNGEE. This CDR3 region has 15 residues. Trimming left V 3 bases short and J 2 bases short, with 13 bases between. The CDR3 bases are TGTGCCAGCAGCGCCGGACAACAGGCCACAGATACGCAGTATTTT. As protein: CASSAGQQATDTQYF. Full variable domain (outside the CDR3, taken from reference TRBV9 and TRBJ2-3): DSGVTQTPKHLITATGQRVTLRCSPRSGDLSVYWYQQSLDQGLQFLIQYYNGEERAKGNILERFSAQQFPDLHSELNLSSLELGDSALYFCASSAGQQATDTQYFGPGTRLTVL.

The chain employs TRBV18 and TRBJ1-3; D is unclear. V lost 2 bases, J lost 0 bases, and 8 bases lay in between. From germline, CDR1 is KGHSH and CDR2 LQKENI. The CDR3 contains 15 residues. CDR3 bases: TGTGCCAGCTCACCAATGGCCAACTCTGGAAACACCATATATTTT. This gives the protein CASSPMANSGNTIYF.

CDR3 nucleotides: TGTGCCAGCAGTGAATCCGGGAGGGGGCTGGGGAGCGGCTACACCTTC. It translates to CASSESGRGLGSGYTF. The rearrangement uses TRBV25-1 and TRBJ1-2; 7 bases map to TRBD1. V shed 1 base, J shed 8 bases, and the junction held 13 bases outside the gene matches. CDR1 MGHDK and CDR2 SYGVNS come from the germline V gene. There are 16 residues in the CDR3.

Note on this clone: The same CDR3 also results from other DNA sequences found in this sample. This CDR3 reads CASSAGGSYEQYF. CDR3 coding DNA: TGTGCCAGCAGTGCAGGGGGCTCTTACGAGCAGTACTTC. The chain carries TRBV2 and TRBJ2-7, with 8 bases fitting TRBD1. This CDR3 comprises 13 residues. J was trimmed by 4 bases and V by 4 bases; bases with no gene match: 3. Germline V gives CDR1 SNHLY, CDR2 FYNNEI.

In nucleotides, the CDR3 is TGTGCCAGCAGCTACCCCGTGGTAGCGGGGAGCACAGATACGCAGTATTTT. This sequence encodes CASSYPVVAGSTDTQYF. The chain employs TRBV7-2 and TRBJ2-3; TRBD2 matches at 8 bases. Per the germline V gene, CDR1 is SGHTA and CDR2 is FQGNSA. With V trimmed by 4 bases and J by 0 bases, 9 bases remained unmatched. CDR3 length: 17 amino acids.

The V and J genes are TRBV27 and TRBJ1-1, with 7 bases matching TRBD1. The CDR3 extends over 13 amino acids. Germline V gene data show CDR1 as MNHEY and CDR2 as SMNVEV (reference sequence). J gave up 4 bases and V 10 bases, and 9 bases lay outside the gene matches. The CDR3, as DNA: TGTGCCACCCATCACCCAGGGGGCACTGAAGCTTTCTTT. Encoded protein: CATHHPGGTEAFF.

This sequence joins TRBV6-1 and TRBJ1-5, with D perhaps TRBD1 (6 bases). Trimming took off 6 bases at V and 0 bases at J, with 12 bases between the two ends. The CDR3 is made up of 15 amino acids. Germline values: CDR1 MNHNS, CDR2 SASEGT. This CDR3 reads CASSNGQLSNQPQHF. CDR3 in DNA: TGTGCCAGCAGCAATGGACAGCTTAGCAATCAGCCCCAGCATTTT.

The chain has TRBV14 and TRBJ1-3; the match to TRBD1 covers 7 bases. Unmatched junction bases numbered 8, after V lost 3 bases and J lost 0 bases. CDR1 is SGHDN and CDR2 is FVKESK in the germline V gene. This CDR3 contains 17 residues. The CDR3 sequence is CASSHLKDRNSGNTIYF. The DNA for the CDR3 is TGTGCCAGCAGCCATCTTAAGGACAGGAACTCTGGAAACACCATATATTTT. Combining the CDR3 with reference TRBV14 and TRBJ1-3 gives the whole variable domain EAGVTQFPSHSVIEKGQTVTLRCDPISGHDNLYWYRRVMGKEIKFLLHFVKESKQDESGMPNNRFLAERTGGTYSTLKVQPAELEDSGVYFCASSHLKDRNSGNTIYFGEGSWLTVV.

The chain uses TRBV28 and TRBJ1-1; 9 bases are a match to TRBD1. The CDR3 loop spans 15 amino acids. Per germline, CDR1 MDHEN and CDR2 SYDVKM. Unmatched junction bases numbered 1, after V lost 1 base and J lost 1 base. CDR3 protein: CASSLLGQGNTEAFF. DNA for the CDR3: TGTGCCAGCAGTTTATTGGGACAGGGGAACACTGAAGCTTTCTTT.

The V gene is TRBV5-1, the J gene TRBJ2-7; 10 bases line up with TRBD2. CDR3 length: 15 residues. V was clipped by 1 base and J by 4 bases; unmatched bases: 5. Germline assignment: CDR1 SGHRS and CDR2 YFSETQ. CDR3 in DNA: TGCGCCAGCAGCTTGTTTCTAGCGGGAGTATACGAGCAGTACTTC. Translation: CASSLFLAGVYEQYF.

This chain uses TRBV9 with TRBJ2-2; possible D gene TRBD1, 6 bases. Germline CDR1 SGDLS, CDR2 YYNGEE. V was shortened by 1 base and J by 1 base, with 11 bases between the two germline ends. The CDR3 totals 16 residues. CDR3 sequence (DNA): TGTGCCAGCAGCGTACAGGGGTCGGTGAACACCGGGGAGCTGTTTTTT. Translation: CASSVQGSVNTGELFF.

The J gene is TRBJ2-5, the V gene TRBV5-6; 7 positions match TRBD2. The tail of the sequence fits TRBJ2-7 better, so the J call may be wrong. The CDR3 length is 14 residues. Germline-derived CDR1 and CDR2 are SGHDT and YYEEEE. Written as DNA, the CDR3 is TGTGCCAGCAGCGCACTAGCGACCCTCTACGAGCAGTACTTC. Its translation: CASSALATLYEQYF.

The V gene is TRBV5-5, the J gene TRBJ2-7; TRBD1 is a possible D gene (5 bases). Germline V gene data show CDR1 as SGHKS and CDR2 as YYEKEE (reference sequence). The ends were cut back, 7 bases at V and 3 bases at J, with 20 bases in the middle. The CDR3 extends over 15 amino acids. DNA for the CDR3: TGTGCCAGCGACCGCCGCGAGGTAGGGGACTACGAGCAGTACTTC. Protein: CASDRREVGDYEQYF.